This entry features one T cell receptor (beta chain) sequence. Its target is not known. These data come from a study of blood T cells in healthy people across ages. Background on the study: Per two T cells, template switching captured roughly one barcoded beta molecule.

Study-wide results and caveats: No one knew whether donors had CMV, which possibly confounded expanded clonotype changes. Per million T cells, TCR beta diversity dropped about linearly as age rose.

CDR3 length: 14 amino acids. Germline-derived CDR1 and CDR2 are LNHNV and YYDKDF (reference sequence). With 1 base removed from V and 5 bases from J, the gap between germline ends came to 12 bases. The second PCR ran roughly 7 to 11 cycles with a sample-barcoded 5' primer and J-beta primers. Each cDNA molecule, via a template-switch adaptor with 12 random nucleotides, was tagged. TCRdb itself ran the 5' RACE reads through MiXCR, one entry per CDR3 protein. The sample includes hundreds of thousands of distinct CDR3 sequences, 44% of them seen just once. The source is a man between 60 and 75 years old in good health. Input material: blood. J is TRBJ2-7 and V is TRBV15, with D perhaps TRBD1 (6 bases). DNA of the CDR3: TGTGCCACCAGCAGAGGACCACAGGGTGACGAGCAGTACTTC. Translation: CATSRGPQGDEQYF.